The TCR beta chain under discussion was sequenced for a study of human T cells and chemical hapten exposure. As for the study in general: TCR yields differed between samples (mainly from small differences in pooled library volume).

The study, taken as a whole, reports: Those TCRs sitting above 1 in 1000 frequency stayed the same with DPC sensitization.

Time point: healthy volunteer bleed at 2 weeks. The starting material, unfractionated whole blood, was used for total RNA extraction. Attachment of unique molecular identifiers to individual cDNA molecules was performed in the library. As processed by the authors: Sequenced samples showed a median of approximately 96,000 TCRs each, with counts running from roughly 23,000 to 700,000. TCRdb itself ran the RACE reads through MiXCR, one entry per CDR3 protein. TCRdb assigned the V and J calls; the authors' analysis was not used. Of about 130,000 distinct CDR3 sequences listed, approximately 8.3% are singletons. Germline loops: CDR1 SQVTM, CDR2 ANQGSEA. The CDR3 has 16 amino acids. The V end was cut by 4 bases, the J end by 1 base, with 18 bases between. The table lists this clonotype with a few counts. Its antigen is not identified.

The clonotype was recovered from a male donor in good health. Some clones in this sample may be carry-over from other donors' samples. V usage is TRBV29-1 and J usage is TRBJ2-3; no firm D call. The sample taken for sequencing was whole blood. CDR3 nucleotides: TGCAGCGTTGGTCCCACCGGCAGGTCCCGCACAGATACGCAGTATTTT. Translating gives CSVGPTGRSRTDTQYF.